Each of the 7 T cell receptor beta chains below was sequenced from the same sample in a study of response to subunit inactivated influenza vaccine. TCRdb reprocessed the RT-PCR reads with MiXCR, giving one entry per CDR3 protein. The sample lists 490,000 or so distinct CDR3 sequences, 6.5% to 8% occurring once. The input for sequencing was PBMCs from blood, taken less than 30 months after vaccination. The receptors shown here come from a man between 50 and 70 years old who received an inactivated influenza vaccine.

The rearrangement uses TRBV7-3 and TRBJ2-1, with 10 bases lining up with TRBD2. Germline assignment: CDR1 SGHTA and CDR2 FQGTGA. CDR3 length: 16 amino acids. V lost 5 bases and J lost 5; bases outside the gene matches: 9. This CDR3 reads CASSPGLAVANNEQFF. The CDR3 DNA reads TGTGCCAGCAGCCCAGGACTAGCGGTCGCTAACAATGAGCAGTTCTTC.

This clonotype was counted at least ten times. The rearrangement links TRBV4-1 to TRBJ2-1, with 8 positions matching TRBD2. Germline V gene sequence: CDR1 MGHRA, CDR2 YSYEKL. The CDR3 has 15 residues. V lost 4 bases and J lost 4; bases outside the gene matches: 6. DNA for the CDR3: TGCGCCAGCAGCCCCCATCCTAGCGGGTACAATGAGCAGTTCTTC. Protein product: CASSPHPSGYNEQFF.

Many counts were recorded for this clonotype. At one of its ends the junction is not consistent with the germline gene, which may arise from a read error. The rearrangement uses TRBV7-7 and TRBJ1-5; 8 positions agree with TRBD1. Germline V CDR1 and CDR2: SSHAT, FNYEAQ (reference sequence). The CDR3 runs to 15 residues. This CDR3 reads CASSSGQGQHQPQHF. The CDR3 DNA is TGTGCTAGCAGCTCCGGACAGGGTCAGCATCAGCCCCAGCATTTT. Together with reference TRBV7-7 and TRBJ1-5, the CDR3 gives the full variable domain: GAGVSQSPRYKVTKRGQDVTLRCDPISSHATLYWYQQALGQGPEFLTYFNYEAQPDKSGLPSDRFSAERPEGSISTLTIQRTEQRDSAMYRCASSSGQGQHQPQHFGDGTRLSIL.

The chain uses TRBV6-2 or TRBV6-3 and TRBJ2-6, with D possibly being TRBD1 (5 bases). The V gene's germline CDR1 is MNHEY and CDR2 SVGEGT. The V end lost 2 bases, the J end lost 8 bases, and 7 bases lay between the germline ends. CDR3 length: 13 residues. CDR3: CASSYDSSNVLTF. The CDR3 DNA reads as TGTGCCAGCAGTTACGACAGTTCCAACGTCCTGACTTTC.

This clonotype was observed a handful of times. The gene calls are TRBV7-9 and TRBJ1-1; no clear D. Germline-derived CDR1 and CDR2 are SEHNR and FQNEAQ (reference sequence). Deletions cut 4 bases from V and 6 bases from J, with 12 bases between. The CDR3 runs to 13 residues. DNA for the CDR3: TGTGCCAGCAGCTCTGATGGGCTGGCTGAAGCTTTCTTT. Amino acid sequence: CASSSDGLAEAFF. The variable domain in full, completed from reference TRBV7-9 and TRBJ1-1, reads DTGVSQNPRHKITKRGQNVTFRCDPISEHNRLYWYRQTLGQGPEFLTYFQNEAQLEKSRLLSDRFSAERPKGSFSTLEIQRTEQGDSAMYLCASSSDGLAEAFFGQGTRLTVV.

This clonotype was counted only a few times. This sequence joins TRBV27 and TRBJ2-1; D not resolved. Germline values: CDR1 MNHEY, CDR2 SMNVEV (reference sequence). CDR3 length: 16 amino acids. The ends were cut back, 3 bases at V and 1 base at J, with 13 bases in the middle. DNA of the CDR3: TGTGCCAGCAGTTTTGTCGGTGGGAATTCCTACAATGAGCAGTTCTTC. It codes for CASSFVGGNSYNEQFF.

With respect to this clonotype: A much more abundant neighbour one base away suggests this may be a read error. The V call is TRBV20-1, the J call TRBJ2-5; 7 bases align to TRBD2. The CDR3 contains 17 residues. Germline CDR1 reads DFQATT; CDR2 reads SNEGSKA (reference sequence). Here the CDR3 DNA reads TGCTGTGCTAGTGGGGGGGTGAGCGTTGGAAACCAAGAGACCCAGTACTTC. It is translated as CCASGGVSVGNQETQYF.